This T cell receptor beta chain was retrieved from a study of blood T cell repertoires in COVID-19. For the study at large: T cells, B-cell-depleted T cells, or PBMCs supplied cDNA or gDNA.

Per the study methods: Amplification of reference gene primers provided the estimated nucleated cell counts. Sequencing used immunoSEQ multiplex PCR; TCRdb keeps in-frame clones, though not all of them. V, J and clone size reflect that table, while D and trimming were determined from the DNA. The sample includes 200,000 to 300,000 clones, about four fifths of them seen just once. In germline, CDR1 is SGHAT, CDR2 FQDESV (reference sequence). V was pared by 1 base and J by 8 bases, with 14 bases between. The CDR3 is made up of 14 amino acids. The chain carries TRBV11-1 and TRBJ1-2; D remains unclear. The sequencing input was peripheral blood. The TCR was taken from a man older than 75 with acute or convalescent COVID-19. DNA of the CDR3: TGTGCCAGCAGCTTAGGGACCTCTCCGGGAGGCTACACCTTC. This gives the protein CASSLGTSPGGYTF.